The 2 T cell receptor beta chains below were found in one sample sequenced in a study of T cells expressing NK-cell markers. With the 5' RACE reads reprocessed, TCRdb shows one record per CDR3 protein and no DNA. This table holds about 460,000 distinct CDR3 sequences. Material for sequencing was blood T cells: a sorted CD56 or NKG2C T cell subset, CD4+ or CD8+ T cells, or bulk PBMC T cells (not recorded which). Every receptor here comes from a woman aged 45-65 years in good health.

The gene calls are TRBV12-5 and TRBJ2-1; lacking DNA, the TRBD1 call made by TCRdb goes unchecked. Germline values: CDR1 LGHNT, CDR2 FRNRAP. The CDR3 loop spans 14 amino acids. CDR3 sequence reads: CASGEGDPYNEQFF.

The chain uses TRBV25-1 and TRBJ1-1. The CDR3 has 11 residues. The germline CDR1 and CDR2 sequences are MGHDK and SYGVNS. CDR3: CASSRWPEAFF.